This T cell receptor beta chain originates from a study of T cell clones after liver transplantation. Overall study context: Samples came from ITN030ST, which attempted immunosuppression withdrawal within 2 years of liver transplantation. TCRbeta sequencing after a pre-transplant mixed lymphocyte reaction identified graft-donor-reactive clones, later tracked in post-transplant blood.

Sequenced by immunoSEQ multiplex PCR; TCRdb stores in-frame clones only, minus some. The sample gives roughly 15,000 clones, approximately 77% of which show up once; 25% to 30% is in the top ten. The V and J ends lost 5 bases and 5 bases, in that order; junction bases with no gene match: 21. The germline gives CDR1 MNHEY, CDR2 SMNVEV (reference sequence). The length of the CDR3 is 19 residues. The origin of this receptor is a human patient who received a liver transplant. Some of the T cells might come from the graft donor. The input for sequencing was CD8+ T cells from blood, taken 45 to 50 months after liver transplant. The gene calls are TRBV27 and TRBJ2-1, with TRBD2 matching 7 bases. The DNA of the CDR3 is TGTGCCAGCAGTCGACGTAGCGGGTTCCCACCGGGGCACAACAATGAGCAGTTCTTC. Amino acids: CASSRRSGFPPGHNNEQFF.